This TCR beta chain was captured in a study of blood T cell repertoires in COVID-19 (TCRdb year 2020). For context, the study as a whole: Collaborator samples came from the United States, Italy and Spain and covered acute and convalescent phases of COVID-19. The prospective study material was composed of cDNA or gDNA derived from T cells, B-cell-depleted T cells, or PBMCs. The dataset comprised deeply sampled blood TCRbeta repertoires from subjects exposed to, actively infected with, or recovered from COVID-19. The repertoires were released in a freely available public database intended as a resource for research on the immune response to SARS-CoV-2. The samples were drawn from two sources: the first 160 participants of the ongoing ImmuneRACE study, and 1,200 or so subjects contributed by 6 global collaborators. Nearly every sample came with metadata listing a de-identified subject ID, COVID-19 status, age in years and sex. Where available, HLA class I and class II types were obtained from metadata supplied by the sample provider rather than from assay-based typing.

Taken from cysteine to phenylalanine, the CDR3 has 14 residues. Solely the CDR3 DNA is kept, with 42 bases framed from the first base. CDR1 SGHDT and CDR2 YYEEEE are derived from the germline V gene. V lost 4 bases and J lost 6 bases, and the count of bases not matched to a germline gene is 4. Comments on this clone: There is no known antigen for this receptor. No quality values exist for individual bases; no much larger clone is one base distant.

TCRbeta CDR3 regions were amplified from genomic DNA by means of the immunoSEQ Assay, a bias-controlled multiplex PCR. The authors processed their data as follows. The number of nucleated cells in each sample was estimated from the amplification of reference gene primers within the assay. Sequence reads were collapsed and filtered to measure the absolute abundance of every unique TCRbeta CDR3 rearrangement. For each sample, productive Simpson clonality was calculated as the square root of Simpson's diversity index across productive rearrangements. TCRdb retrieved this table from immuneACCESS and kept in-frame rearrangements only. Not all clones are present; in checked studies, unresolved V genes account for under half, and no reason is known for the remainder. The DNA was the basis for D and trimming; V, J and clone size are from that table. The sample table holds approximately 450,000 clones, of which roughly nine tenths were seen once. Roughly 1.1% of the sample is in the top ten clones.

The investigation overall reported the following: The quantity of clinical and demographic metadata differed by source and by participant and was supplied without curation.

Participants in the prospective study were enrolled through a virtual design, were aged roughly 18 to 100 years, and lived in 20 to 30 United States geographic areas. In the prospective study, cohorts were assigned on the basis of participant-reported clinical history obtained from a screening survey and a study questionnaire. ImmuneRACE Cohort 3 recovered participants were defined by two consecutive negative NP/OP PCR tests, healthcare professional clearance, or symptom resolution. Each participant in the prospective study had whole blood, serum and a nasopharyngeal or oropharyngeal swab collected by mobile phlebotomists. Over an approximately 2-month period, participants in the prospective study had the option of providing additional blood draws and questionnaires. Before DNA extraction, prospective study blood samples were shipped either frozen or at room temperature.

The chain joins TRBV5-6 to TRBJ1-6; 7 middle bases align to TRBD1. The receptor's source is a man aged 25 to 45 who had recovered from COVID-19. Material for sequencing was PBMCs or T cells enriched from blood (not recorded which). The CDR3 sequence is CASSQGQTNSPLHF. The DNA sequence is TGTGCCAGCAGCCAGGGACAGACTAATTCACCCCTCCACTTT.